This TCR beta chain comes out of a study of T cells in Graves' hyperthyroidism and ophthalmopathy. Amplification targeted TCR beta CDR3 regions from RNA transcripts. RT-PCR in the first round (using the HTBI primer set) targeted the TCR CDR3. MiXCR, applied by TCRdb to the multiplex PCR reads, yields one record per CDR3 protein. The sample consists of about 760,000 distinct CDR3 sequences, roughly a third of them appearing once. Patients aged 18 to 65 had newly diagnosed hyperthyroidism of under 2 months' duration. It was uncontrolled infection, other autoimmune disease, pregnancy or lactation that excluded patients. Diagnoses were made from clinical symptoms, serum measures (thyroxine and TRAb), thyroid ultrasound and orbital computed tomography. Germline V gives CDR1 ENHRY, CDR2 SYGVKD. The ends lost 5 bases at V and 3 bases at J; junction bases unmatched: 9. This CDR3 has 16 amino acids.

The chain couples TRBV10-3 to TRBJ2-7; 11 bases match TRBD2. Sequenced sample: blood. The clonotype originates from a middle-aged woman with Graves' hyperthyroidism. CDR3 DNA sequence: TGTGCCATCAGTTACCTTCAGACTAGCGGGATCTACGAGCAGTACTTC. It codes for CAISYLQTSGIYEQYF.